The clone carrying this T cell receptor beta chain came up a few times. Antigen specificity is unknown. This entry belongs to a study of healthy donors' naive CD4 and CD8 T cells. The overall study: For TCR alpha, new primers spanned all functional IMGT alpha genes. Study results and limitations: Naive CD4+ and CD8+ cells reportedly differed in usage of most V and J genes. Negatively charged CDR3s marked CD8+ lineage; positively charged CDR3s marked CD4+ lineage.

Starting from approximately 500 ng of total RNA, TCR libraries were made with linear amplification. In TCRdb, the reads were re-called with MiXCR into one record per CDR3 protein. The table includes about 180,000 distinct CDR3 sequences, nearly 75% detected once. The CDR3 contains 14 residues. Germline CDR1 reads SGHAT; CDR2 reads FQNNGV. V was shortened by 0 bases and J by 3 bases, with 9 bases between the two germline ends. The sequencing input was naive CD4+ and CD8+ T cells sorted from blood, pooled from several donors. The V gene is TRBV11-2, the J gene TRBJ2-7, with D perhaps TRBD2 (6 bases). This sequence originates from a pool of human donors in good health; the sample pools cells from several healthy donors. The CDR3, as DNA: TGTGCCAGCAGCTTAGATCTGGGGGGCTACGAGCAGTACTTC. Encoded protein: CASSLDLGGYEQYF.